The 30 T cell receptor beta chains below come from one sample, sequenced in a study of OX40 agonist ivuxolimab in advanced cancers. Clones were read by immunoSEQ multiplex PCR, and TCRdb kept only the in-frame ones, dropping some. The table records 15,000 to 20,000 clones, 75% to 90% of them present only once. Sequencing was performed on CD4+ or CD8+ T cells sorted from blood, taken in a trial of the OX40 agonist ivuxolimab. Receptors were obtained from an adult with an advanced solid tumor such as melanoma, head and neck, liver or kidney cancer.

V usage is TRBV9 and J usage is TRBJ2-7; the match to TRBD2 covers 9 bases. Germline CDR1 reads SGDLS; CDR2 reads YYNGEE. With V trimmed by 3 bases and J by 6 bases, 7 bases remained unmatched. This CDR3 is 14 amino acids long. The CDR3: CASSEIAGAVEQYF. CDR3 DNA: TGTGCCAGCAGCGAAATAGCGGGAGCGGTCGAGCAGTACTTC.

The rearrangement links TRBV5-6 to TRBJ2-1; D not resolved. Germline CDR1 reads SGHDT; CDR2 reads YYEEEE. V was cut by 7 bases and J by 9 bases, with 20 bases left in between. The CDR3 is made up of 14 amino acids. CDR3 amino acids: CASCDSIGYPEQFF. The CDR3 DNA reads as TGTGCCAGCTGTGATTCTATAGGCTACCCTGAGCAGTTCTTC.

The CDR3 coding sequence is TGTGCCAGCAGTTACTCGAATTCGATTGAGCAGTTCTTC. This gives the protein CASSYSNSIEQFF. The chain is built from TRBV6-5 and TRBJ2-1; D ambiguous. Trimming stripped 0 bases from V and 9 bases from J, with 9 bases between. The CDR3 consists of 13 residues. Germline CDR1 reads MNHEY; CDR2 reads SVGAGI.

This rearrangement joins TRBV2 to TRBJ1-2, with D possibly TRBD1 on 6 matching bases. The CDR3 runs 14 residues. The ends were cut back, 3 bases at V and 8 bases at J, with 16 bases in the middle. Germline V gives CDR1 SNHLY, CDR2 FYNNEI. CDR3 nucleotide sequence: TGTGCCAGCAGTGATCACGGGACACGCCTCGGCTACACCTTC. Translating gives CASSDHGTRLGYTF.

The chain has TRBV5-5 and TRBJ2-7; D gene unclear. The germline V gene encodes CDR1 SGHKS and CDR2 YYEKEE (reference sequence). This CDR3 has 13 residues. V lost 0 bases to trimming and J lost 1 base, with 5 bases between them. The CDR3 DNA reads as TGTGCCAGCAGCTTGGTTCTTTCCTACGAGCAGTACTTC. The encoded protein is CASSLVLSYEQYF.

This clone was recorded a few times. The rearrangement uses TRBV4-1 and TRBJ1-5; D call uncertain. CDR3 size: 13 residues. V gave up 0 bases and J gave up 7 bases, with 7 bases separating them. CDR1 is MGHRA and CDR2 is YSYEKL in the germline V gene. CDR3 DNA: TGCGCCAGCAGCCAAGATTGGAGACAGCCCCAGCATTTT. This encodes CASSQDWRQPQHF.

The gene calls are TRBV6-4 and TRBJ2-5; D gene ambiguous. The CDR3 sequence is 14 residues long. CDR1 is MRHNA, CDR2 SNTAGT, per germline. The germline V and J ends were trimmed by 0 bases and 0 bases, with 5 bases remaining between them. In nucleotides, the CDR3 is TGTGCCAGCAGTGACTCGATCCACCAAGAGACCCAGTACTTC. Residues: CASSDSIHQETQYF.

This chain connects TRBV4-3 to TRBJ2-7; TRBD2 matches 8 bases. V lost 0 bases to trimming and J lost 2 bases; unmatched junction nucleotides: 3. From germline, CDR1 is LGHNA and CDR2 YSLEER. The CDR3 extends over 15 amino acids. Here the CDR3 DNA reads TGCGCCAGCAGCCAAGACGAGGGACTAGCCTACGAGCAGTACTTC. Translating it yields CASSQDEGLAYEQYF.

This chain links TRBV4-3 with TRBJ2-7, with 9 bases lining up with TRBD1. Germline lookup yields CDR1 LGHNA and CDR2 YSLEER. V lost 1 base to trimming and J lost 1 base; unmatched junction nucleotides: 2. This CDR3 comprises 15 residues. The CDR3 sequence: CASSQGTGESYEQYF. The CDR3 coding sequence is TGCGCCAGCAGCCAAGGGACAGGGGAGTCCTACGAGCAGTACTTC.

V and J are TRBV30 and TRBJ1-2, with D uncertain. The germline V gene encodes CDR1 GTSNPN and CDR2 SVGIG (reference sequence). V lost 0 bases to trimming and J lost 7 bases, with 9 bases between them. This CDR3 is built from 12 residues. CDR3 DNA: TGTGCCTGGAGTGTCGGGCGGAGTGGCTACACCTTC. This sequence encodes CAWSVGRSGYTF.

The V gene is TRBV19, the J gene TRBJ1-1; D is unclear. Trimming took 5 bases from V and 0 from J, leaving 10 bases between them. There are 14 residues in the CDR3. Germline V gives CDR1 LNHDA, CDR2 SQIVND (reference sequence). CDR3 loop: CASSAEIMNTEAFF. The CDR3 nucleotides are TGTGCCAGTAGTGCAGAGATCATGAACACTGAAGCTTTCTTT.

The V call is TRBV7-2, the J call TRBJ2-7; 12 bases map to TRBD1. The V segment lost 3 bases and the J segment 4 bases; nucleotides outside the gene matches: 7. The CDR3 consists of 16 residues. Germline loops: CDR1 SGHTA, CDR2 FQGNSA. DNA for the CDR3: TGTGCCAGCAGCTTCCCTCGGGACAGGGGGCTTTACGAGCAGTACTTC. Amino acids: CASSFPRDRGLYEQYF. Using reference TRBV7-2 and TRBJ2-7 for the parts outside the CDR3, the full variable domain is GAGVSQSPSNKVTEKGKDVELRCDPISGHTALYWYRQSLGQGLEFLIYFQGNSAPDKSGLPSDRFSAERTGGSVSTLTIQRTQQEDSAVYLCASSFPRDRGLYEQYFGPGTRLTVT.

The chain joins TRBV28 to TRBJ2-3, with TRBD2 identical over 11 bases. V lost 3 bases and J lost 2; bases outside the gene matches: 7. The CDR3 consists of 17 residues. Germline V lookup: CDR1 MDHEN, CDR2 SYDVKM. CDR3: CASSLGTSGENTDTQYF. CDR3 coding DNA: TGTGCCAGCAGTTTGGGGACTAGCGGCGAAAACACAGATACGCAGTATTTT.

This clone was picked up a small number of times. The V call is TRBV4-3, the J call TRBJ2-6; unclear D gene. Per germline, CDR1 LGHNA and CDR2 YSLEER. This CDR3 spans 16 amino acids. Trimming took 4 bases from V and 0 from J, leaving 10 bases between them. CDR3 in DNA: TGCGCCAGCAGCCCTTCCGGAACCTCTGGGGCCAACGTCCTGACTTTC. Its protein product is CASSPSGTSGANVLTF.

This clone showed up just once. V gene TRBV4-2 combines with J gene TRBJ2-3; TRBD2 might be the D (5 bases). Germline CDR1 is LGHNA and CDR2 is YNFKEQ. There are 15 residues in the CDR3. V lost 2 bases and J lost 1, with 10 bases in between. CDR3 nucleotide sequence: TGTGCCAGCAGCCAATGGTTTAGCGGCACAGATACGCAGTATTTT. Its protein is CASSQWFSGTDTQYF.

The V and J genes are TRBV18 and TRBJ2-7; TRBD1 matches at 8 bases. There are 15 residues in the CDR3. Germline CDR1 and CDR2: KGHSH and LQKENI. With 0 bases clipped from V and 0 bases from J, the junction kept 1 base outside the gene matches. DNA for the CDR3: TGTGCCAGCTCACCACCGGACAGGGCCTCCTACGAGCAGTACTTC. It codes for CASSPPDRASYEQYF.

The sample holds a few counts of this clone. The J gene is TRBJ2-1, the V gene TRBV10-3; no definite D call. The ends were cut back, 3 bases at V and 0 bases at J, with 3 bases in the middle. Germline V gives CDR1 ENHRY, CDR2 SYGVKD. The CDR3 loop spans 13 amino acids. CDR3 bases: TGTGCCATCAGTGAAACCTCCTACAATGAGCAGTTCTTC. Amino acids: CAISETSYNEQFF.

The V call is TRBV14, the J call TRBJ1-2; D unclear. CDR1 is SGHDN, CDR2 FVKESK, per germline. Trimming took off 4 bases at V and 4 bases at J, with 7 bases between the two ends. The CDR3 contains 12 residues. The CDR3 protein is CASSRDLYGYTF. In DNA form, the CDR3 reads TGTGCCAGCAGCCGGGATCTCTATGGCTACACCTTC. Together with reference TRBV14 and TRBJ1-2, the CDR3 gives the full variable domain: EAGVTQFPSHSVIEKGQTVTLRCDPISGHDNLYWYRRVMGKEIKFLLHFVKESKQDESGMPNNRFLAERTGGTYSTLKVQPAELEDSGVYFCASSRDLYGYTFGSGTRLTVV.

The V call is TRBV10-3, the J call TRBJ2-3; a weak D match, TRBD1 (5 bases). The CDR3 runs 15 residues. V was pared by 0 bases and J by 2 bases, with 9 bases between. Germline values: CDR1 ENHRY, CDR2 SYGVKD. CDR3 sequence (DNA): TGTGCCATCAGTGAGTCAGGGGCATTCACAGATACGCAGTATTTT. Translation gives CAISESGAFTDTQYF.

The CDR3 coding sequence is TGTGCCAGCAGCGCCCCCTTTAGTGGTGCAGATACGCAGTATTTT. Translated, it gives CASSAPFSGADTQYF. The chain carries TRBV9 and TRBJ2-3; D is uncertain. Germline V gene sequence: CDR1 SGDLS, CDR2 YYNGEE. The CDR3 loop spans 15 amino acids. V was trimmed by 3 bases and J by 4 bases, leaving 15 bases between them.

The rearrangement uses TRBV10-3 and TRBJ1-2, with D unresolved. V lost 4 bases, J lost 4 bases, and 10 bases lay in between. This CDR3 spans 13 amino acids. The germline V gene encodes CDR1 ENHRY and CDR2 SYGVKD. The CDR3 is CAISGNSAYGYTF. For the CDR3, the DNA is TGTGCCATCAGTGGGAACAGTGCCTATGGCTACACCTTC.

In DNA form, the CDR3 reads TGTGCCTGCCCACTTTCGAGCTCCTACAATGAGCAGTTCTTC. Residues: CACPLSSSYNEQFF. This rearrangement joins TRBV2 to TRBJ2-1; D not resolved. The CDR3 covers 14 residues. The germline V gene has CDR1 SNHLY and CDR2 FYNNEI. V shed 11 bases and J shed 0 bases, with 14 bases lying between them.

V is TRBV4-1 and J is TRBJ1-2, with D unclear. The V end was cut by 1 base, the J end by 8 bases, with 8 bases between. The CDR3 spans 12 residues. Germline V gene lookup returns CDR1 MGHRA and CDR2 YSYEKL. The CDR3: CASSQGPWGYTF. Here the CDR3 DNA reads TGCGCCAGCAGCCAAGGGCCGTGGGGCTACACCTTC.

J is TRBJ2-5 and V is TRBV10-3, with D perhaps matching TRBD1 or TRBD2 (6 bases each). Between the trimmed V and J ends, which lost 6 bases and 5 bases, there was a span of 22 bases. Germline V gene data show CDR1 as ENHRY and CDR2 as SYGVKD. This CDR3 is built from 16 residues. The CDR3 nucleotides read TGTGCCATCAGCCGGGGGACAAATCAACCTCTCGAGACCCAGTACTTC. This codes for CAISRGTNQPLETQYF.

In this sample, this clone turned up a few times. This chain connects TRBV28 to TRBJ1-4; D not certain. V shed 6 bases and J shed 8 bases, with 13 bases lying between them. Looked up from germline, CDR1 is MDHEN and CDR2 is SYDVKM. This CDR3 has 13 amino acids. Written as DNA, the CDR3 is TGTGCCAGCAGGCAAGACGACGCGGAAAAACTGTTTTTT. This gives the protein CASRQDDAEKLFF.

This clone was found once. The CDR3 DNA follows: TGTGCCAGCAGCGACCTGGGAGAAGCGGGAGGGGGAGAGACCCAGTACTTC. The encoded protein is CASSDLGEAGGGETQYF. V is TRBV9 and J is TRBJ2-5; 10 bases match TRBD2. V was pared by 3 bases and J by 4 bases, with 12 bases of the junction left unmatched. This CDR3 is built from 17 residues. The germline gives CDR1 SGDLS, CDR2 YYNGEE.

This clone was observed once. J is TRBJ1-1 and V is TRBV19, with D unresolved. This CDR3 comprises 13 residues. V was shortened by 5 bases and J by 0 bases, with 7 bases between the two germline ends. CDR1 is LNHDA, CDR2 SQIVND, per germline (reference sequence). CDR3 bases: TGTGCCAGTAGTCTGGGCATGAACACTGAAGCTTTCTTT. Translating it yields CASSLGMNTEAFF.

This clone has only a few counts. The chain couples TRBV6-1 to TRBJ2-7; the D gene could be TRBD1 or TRBD2 (5 bases each). CDR3 size: 13 residues. The V gene's germline CDR1 is MNHNS and CDR2 SASEGT. The V end was cut by 7 bases, the J end by 6 bases, with 16 bases between. The CDR3 nucleotides are TGTGCCAGCACCACCCGCGGGCAGGGCGAGCAGTACTTC. Amino acid sequence: CASTTRGQGEQYF.

This sequence joins TRBV29-1 and TRBJ2-1, with D uncertain. Germline V CDR1 and CDR2: SQVTM, ANQGSEA. CDR3 length equals 14 residues. Trimming cost V 4 bases and J 3 bases, with 13 bases left between them. For the CDR3, the DNA is TGCAGCGTTGTAATGGCTATAGGCTACAATGAGCAGTTCTTC. It translates to CSVVMAIGYNEQFF.

The chain links TRBV9 to TRBJ2-1; 9 bases are a match to TRBD2. CDR3 length: 16 amino acids. Germline loops: CDR1 SGDLS, CDR2 YYNGEE. Unmatched junction bases numbered 12, after V lost 4 bases and J lost 7 bases. Here the CDR3 reads CASSPGGSGRSNEQFF. The CDR3 DNA follows: TGTGCCAGCAGCCCCGGTGGGAGCGGGAGGTCTAATGAGCAGTTCTTC.